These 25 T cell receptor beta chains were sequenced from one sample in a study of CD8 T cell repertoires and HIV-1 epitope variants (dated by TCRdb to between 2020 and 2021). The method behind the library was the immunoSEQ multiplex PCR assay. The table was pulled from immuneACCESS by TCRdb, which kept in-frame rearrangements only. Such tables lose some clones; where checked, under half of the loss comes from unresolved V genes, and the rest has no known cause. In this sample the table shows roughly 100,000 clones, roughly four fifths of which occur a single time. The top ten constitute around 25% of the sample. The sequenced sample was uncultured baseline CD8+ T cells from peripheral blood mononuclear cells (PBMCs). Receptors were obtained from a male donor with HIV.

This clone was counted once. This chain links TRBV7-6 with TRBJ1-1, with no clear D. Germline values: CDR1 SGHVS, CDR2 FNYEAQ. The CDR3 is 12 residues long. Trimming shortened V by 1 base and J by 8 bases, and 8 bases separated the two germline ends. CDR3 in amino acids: CASSLEGREAFF. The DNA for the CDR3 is TGTGCCAGCAGCTTAGAAGGGAGAGAAGCTTTCTTT.

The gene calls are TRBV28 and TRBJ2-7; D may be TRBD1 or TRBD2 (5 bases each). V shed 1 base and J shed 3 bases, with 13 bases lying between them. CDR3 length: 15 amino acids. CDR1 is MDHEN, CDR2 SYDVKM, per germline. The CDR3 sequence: CASSLYGGGSYEQYF. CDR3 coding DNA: TGTGCCAGCAGTTTATATGGGGGTGGTAGCTACGAGCAGTACTTC.

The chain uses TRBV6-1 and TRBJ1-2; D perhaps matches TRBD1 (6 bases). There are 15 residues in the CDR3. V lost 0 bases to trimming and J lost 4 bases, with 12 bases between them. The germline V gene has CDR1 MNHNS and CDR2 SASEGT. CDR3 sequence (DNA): TGTGCCAGCAGTGAAGCAACAGGGCTGGGCTATGGCTACACCTTC. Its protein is CASSEATGLGYGYTF.

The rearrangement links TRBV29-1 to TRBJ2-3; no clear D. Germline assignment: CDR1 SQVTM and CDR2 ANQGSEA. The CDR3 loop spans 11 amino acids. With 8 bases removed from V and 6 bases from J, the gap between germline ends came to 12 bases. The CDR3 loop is CSPRIIDTQYF. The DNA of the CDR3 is TGCAGCCCCCGCATCATTGATACGCAGTATTTT.

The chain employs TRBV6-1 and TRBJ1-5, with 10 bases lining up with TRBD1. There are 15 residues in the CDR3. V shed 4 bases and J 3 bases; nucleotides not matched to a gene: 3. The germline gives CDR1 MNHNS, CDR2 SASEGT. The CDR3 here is CASSGTGGLNQPQHF. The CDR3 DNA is TGTGCCAGCAGTGGGACAGGGGGGCTCAATCAGCCCCAGCATTTT.

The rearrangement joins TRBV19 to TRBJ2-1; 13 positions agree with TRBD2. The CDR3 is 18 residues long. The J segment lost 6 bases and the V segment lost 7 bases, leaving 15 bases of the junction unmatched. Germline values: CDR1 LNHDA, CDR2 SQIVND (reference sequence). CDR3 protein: CASTEMGLAGRKGNEQFF. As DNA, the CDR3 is TGTGCCAGTACGGAGATGGGACTAGCGGGAAGGAAGGGCAATGAGCAGTTCTTC.

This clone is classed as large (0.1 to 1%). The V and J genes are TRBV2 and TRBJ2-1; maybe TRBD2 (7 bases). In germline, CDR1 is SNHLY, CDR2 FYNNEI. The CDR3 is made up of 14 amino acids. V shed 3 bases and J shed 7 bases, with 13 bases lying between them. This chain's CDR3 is CASSEGGTLNEQFF. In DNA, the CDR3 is TGTGCCAGCAGTGAGGGGGGGACATTGAATGAGCAGTTCTTC.

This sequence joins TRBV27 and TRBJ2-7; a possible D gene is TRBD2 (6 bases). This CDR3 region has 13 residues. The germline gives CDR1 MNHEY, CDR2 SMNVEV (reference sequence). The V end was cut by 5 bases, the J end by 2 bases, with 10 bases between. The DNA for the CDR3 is TGTGCCAGCAGTCTAGCGAGTACCTACGAGCAGTACTTC. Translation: CASSLASTYEQYF.

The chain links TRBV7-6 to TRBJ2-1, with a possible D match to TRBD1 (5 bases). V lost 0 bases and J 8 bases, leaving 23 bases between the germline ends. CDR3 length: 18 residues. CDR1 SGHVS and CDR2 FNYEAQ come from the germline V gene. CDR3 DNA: TGTGCCAGCAGCTTAGCGGGTGGGGCAGCTTCCTTAGGGGATGAGCAGTTCTTC. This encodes CASSLAGGAASLGDEQFF.

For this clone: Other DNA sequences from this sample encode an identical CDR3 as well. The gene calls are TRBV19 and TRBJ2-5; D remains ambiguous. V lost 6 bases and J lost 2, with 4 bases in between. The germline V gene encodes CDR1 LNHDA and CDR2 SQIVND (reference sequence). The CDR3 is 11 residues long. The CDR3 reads CASRGQETQYF. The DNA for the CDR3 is TGTGCCAGTAGAGGACAAGAGACCCAGTACTTC.

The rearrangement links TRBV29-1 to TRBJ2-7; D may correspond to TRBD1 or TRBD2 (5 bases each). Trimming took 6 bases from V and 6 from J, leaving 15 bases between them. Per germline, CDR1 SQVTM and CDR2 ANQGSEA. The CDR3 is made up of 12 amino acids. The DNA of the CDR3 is TGCAGCGTCTCGAGGGGTAGTATCGAGCAGTACTTC. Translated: CSVSRGSIEQYF.

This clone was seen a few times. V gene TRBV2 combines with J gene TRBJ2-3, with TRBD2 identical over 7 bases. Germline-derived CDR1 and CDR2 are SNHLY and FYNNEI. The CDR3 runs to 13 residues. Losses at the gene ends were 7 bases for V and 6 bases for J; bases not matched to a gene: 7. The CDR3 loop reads CASTDLAADTQYF. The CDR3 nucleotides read TGTGCCAGCACTGATCTAGCGGCGGATACGCAGTATTTT.

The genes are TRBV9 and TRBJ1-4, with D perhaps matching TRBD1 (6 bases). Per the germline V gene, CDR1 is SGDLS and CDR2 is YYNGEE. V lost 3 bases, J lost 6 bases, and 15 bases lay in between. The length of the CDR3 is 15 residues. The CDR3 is CASSARGGLDEKLFF. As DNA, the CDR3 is TGTGCCAGCAGCGCCCGAGGGGGTCTAGATGAAAAACTGTTTTTT.

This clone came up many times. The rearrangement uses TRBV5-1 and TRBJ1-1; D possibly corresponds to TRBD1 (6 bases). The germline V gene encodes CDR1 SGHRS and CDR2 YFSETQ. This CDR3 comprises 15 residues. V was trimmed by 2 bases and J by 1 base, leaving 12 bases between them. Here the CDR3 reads CASSFRTGSNTEAFF. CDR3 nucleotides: TGCGCCAGCAGCTTTCGAACAGGGTCGAACACTGAAGCTTTCTTT.

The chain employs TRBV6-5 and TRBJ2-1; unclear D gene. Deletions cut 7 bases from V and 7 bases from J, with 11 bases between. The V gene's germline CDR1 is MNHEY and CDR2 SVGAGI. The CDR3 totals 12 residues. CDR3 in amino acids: CASTSGNNEQFF. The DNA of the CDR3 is TGTGCCAGCACAAGTGGGAATAATGAGCAGTTCTTC.

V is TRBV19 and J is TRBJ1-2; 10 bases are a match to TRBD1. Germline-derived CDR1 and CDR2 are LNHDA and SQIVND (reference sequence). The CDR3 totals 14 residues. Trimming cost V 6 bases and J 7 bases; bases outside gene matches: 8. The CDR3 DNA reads TGTGCCAGTAGGCGTCCCGGGACAGGGGTTGGCTACACCTTC. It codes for CASRRPGTGVGYTF.

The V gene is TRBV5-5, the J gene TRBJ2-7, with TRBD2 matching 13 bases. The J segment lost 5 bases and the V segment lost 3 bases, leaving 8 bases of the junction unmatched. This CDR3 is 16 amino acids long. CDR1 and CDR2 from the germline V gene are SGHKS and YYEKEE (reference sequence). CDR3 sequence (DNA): TGTGCCAGCAGCTCGGGACTAGCGGGGTCGATAGACGAGCAGTACTTC. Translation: CASSSGLAGSIDEQYF.

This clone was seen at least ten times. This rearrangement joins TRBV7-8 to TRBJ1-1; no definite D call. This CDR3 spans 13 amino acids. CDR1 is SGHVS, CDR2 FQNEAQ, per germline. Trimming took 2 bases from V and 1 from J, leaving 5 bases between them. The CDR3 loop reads CASSLSENTEAFF. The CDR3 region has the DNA TGTGCCAGCAGCTTATCCGAGAACACTGAAGCTTTCTTT.

The CDR3 reads CASKRTGTTGELFF. The CDR3 DNA reads TGTGCCAGCAAACGGACAGGAACCACCGGGGAGCTGTTTTTT. This chain connects TRBV28 to TRBJ2-2; 7 bases match TRBD1. The junction had 6 bases not matched to a gene; V was cut back by 7 bases and J by 4 bases. Germline V gene data show CDR1 as MDHEN and CDR2 as SYDVKM. This CDR3 is 14 amino acids long.

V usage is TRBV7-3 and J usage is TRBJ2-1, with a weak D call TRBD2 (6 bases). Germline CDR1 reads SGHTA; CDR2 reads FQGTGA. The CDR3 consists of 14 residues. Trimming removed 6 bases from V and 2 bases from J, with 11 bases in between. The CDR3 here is CASSLGGPYNEQFF. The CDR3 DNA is TGTGCCAGCAGTCTCGGGGGTCCCTACAATGAGCAGTTCTTC.

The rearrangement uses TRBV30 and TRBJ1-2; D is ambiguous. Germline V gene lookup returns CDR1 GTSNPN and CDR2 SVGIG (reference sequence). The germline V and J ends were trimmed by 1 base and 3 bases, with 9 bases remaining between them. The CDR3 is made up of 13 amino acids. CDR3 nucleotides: TGTGCCTGGAGTGAGGGATATGACTATGGCTACACCTTC. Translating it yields CAWSEGYDYGYTF.

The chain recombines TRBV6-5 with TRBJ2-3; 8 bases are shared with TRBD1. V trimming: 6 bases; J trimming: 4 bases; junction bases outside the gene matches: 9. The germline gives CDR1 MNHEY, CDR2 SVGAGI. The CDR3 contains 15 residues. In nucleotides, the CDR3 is TGTGCCAGCAGCGGCGGACAGGGAAGGGCAGATACGCAGTATTTT. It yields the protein CASSGGQGRADTQYF.

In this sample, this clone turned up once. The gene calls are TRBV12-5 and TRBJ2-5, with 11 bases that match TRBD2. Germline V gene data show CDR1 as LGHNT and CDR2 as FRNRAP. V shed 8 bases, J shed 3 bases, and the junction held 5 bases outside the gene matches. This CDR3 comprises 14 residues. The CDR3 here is CASSSGGAKETQYF. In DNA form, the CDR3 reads TGTGCTAGTAGTAGCGGGGGGGCTAAAGAGACCCAGTACTTC.

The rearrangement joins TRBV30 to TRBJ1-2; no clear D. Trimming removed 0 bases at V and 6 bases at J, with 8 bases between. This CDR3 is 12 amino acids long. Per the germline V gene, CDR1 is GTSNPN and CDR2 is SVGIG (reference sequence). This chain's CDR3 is CAWSVGNHGYTF. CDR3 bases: TGTGCCTGGAGTGTGGGGAATCATGGCTACACCTTC.

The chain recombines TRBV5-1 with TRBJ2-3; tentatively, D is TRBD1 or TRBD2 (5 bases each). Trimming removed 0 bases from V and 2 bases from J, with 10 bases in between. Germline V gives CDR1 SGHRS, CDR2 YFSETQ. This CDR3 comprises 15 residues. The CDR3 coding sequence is TGCGCCAGCAGCTTGGCCGGGACCCTCACAGATACGCAGTATTTT. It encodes CASSLAGTLTDTQYF.